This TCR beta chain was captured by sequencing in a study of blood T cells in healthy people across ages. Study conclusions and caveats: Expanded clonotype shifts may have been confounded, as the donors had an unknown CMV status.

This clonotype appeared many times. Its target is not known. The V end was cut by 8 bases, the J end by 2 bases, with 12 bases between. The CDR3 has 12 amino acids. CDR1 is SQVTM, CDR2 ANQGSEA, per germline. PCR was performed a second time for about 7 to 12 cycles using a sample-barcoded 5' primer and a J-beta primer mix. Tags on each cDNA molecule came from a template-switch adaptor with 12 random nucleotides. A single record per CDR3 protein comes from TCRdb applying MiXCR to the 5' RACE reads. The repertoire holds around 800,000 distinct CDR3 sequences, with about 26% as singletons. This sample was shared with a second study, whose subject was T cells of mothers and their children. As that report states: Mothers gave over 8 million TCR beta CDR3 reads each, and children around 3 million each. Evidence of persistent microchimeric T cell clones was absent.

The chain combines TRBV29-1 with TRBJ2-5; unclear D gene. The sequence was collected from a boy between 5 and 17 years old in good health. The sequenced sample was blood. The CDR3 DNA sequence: TGCAGCTCAAGTGGCTCTCAAGAGACCCAGTACTTC. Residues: CSSSGSQETQYF.